A single TCR beta chain is shown here with its context. Its specificity is unknown. Additional DNA sequences in this sample encode the identical CDR3. The sample originates from a study of OX40 agonist ivuxolimab in advanced cancers. General study points: At 0.1-3.0 mg/kg, partial responders had clonal expansion among the lowest observed.

Clones were sequenced by immunoSEQ multiplex PCR, and TCRdb holds only the in-frame ones, with some missing. The sample has some 80,000 clones, more than 70% seen once. The source is an adult with an advanced solid tumor such as melanoma, head and neck, liver or kidney cancer. This sample comprised CD4+ or CD8+ T cells sorted from blood, obtained in a trial of the OX40 agonist ivuxolimab.

The DNA for the CDR3 is TGCAGCGTTGAACGGGGACAGAACTATGGCTACACCTTC. Its translation: CSVERGQNYGYTF. J is TRBJ1-2 and V is TRBV29-1; 7 bases fit TRBD1. After removal of 2 bases from V and 2 bases from J, the junction contained 2 bases not matched to a gene. The length of the CDR3 is 13 residues. Germline V gene data show CDR1 as SQVTM and CDR2 as ANQGSEA.